What follows are 3 T cell receptor beta chains derived from one specimen sequenced in a study of T-cell reconstitution after alpha-beta-depleted transplantation in children. A library of TCRbeta sequences, prepared with unique molecular identifiers, was generated. TCRdb analysed the PCR reads with MiXCR anew, one entry per CDR3 protein. The data contain about 610,000 distinct CDR3 sequences, roughly 27% of them singletons. Sequenced material: PBMCs, taken before TCRalphabeta/CD19-depleted stem cell transplant. These receptors were obtained from a boy less than two years old with Wiskott-Aldrich syndrome, due to receive a stem cell transplant.

This clonotype was seen a handful of times. The chain recombines TRBV30 with TRBJ2-7, with D perhaps matching TRBD1 (6 bases). V was cut by 8 bases and J by 6 bases, with 14 bases left in between. The CDR3 is 11 residues long. Germline CDR1 and CDR2: GTSNPN and SVGIG (reference sequence). For the CDR3, the DNA is TGTGCCAGCCAAACAGGGATCGAGCAGTACTTC. Translation gives CASQTGIEQYF.

The table lists this clonotype with a few counts. The chain uses TRBV29-1 and TRBJ2-5; TRBD2 is a possible D gene (6 bases). Germline V CDR1 and CDR2: SQVTM, ANQGSEA. This CDR3 has 12 residues. Trimming pared 6 bases from V and 4 bases from J, leaving 12 bases between. CDR3 coding DNA: TGCAGCGTCCGAGCGGGTAGAGAGACCCAGTACTTC. Amino acids: CSVRAGRETQYF.

V gene TRBV5-1 combines with J gene TRBJ2-3; D might be TRBD1 (5 bases). CDR1 is SGHRS, CDR2 YFSETQ, per germline. The CDR3 spans 12 residues. V shed 4 bases and J shed 4 bases, with 7 bases lying between them. The CDR3 DNA follows: TGCGCCAGCAGCGTGACAGCAGATACGCAGTATTTT. This encodes CASSVTADTQYF.